This T cell receptor beta chain originates from a study of shared clonotypes between healthy human individuals. Whole-study results and caveats: Researchers sampled only blood; tissue repertoires likely differ. When naive CD4 clonotypes were compared across several donors, around 5% were shared. Clonotypes shared by all four sorted-subset donors had higher generation probabilities than non-shared clonotypes.

This clone was seen just once. The antigen remains unidentified. Between the trimmed V and J ends, which lost 1 base and 1 base, there was a span of 10 bases. The CDR3 consists of 15 residues. Germline assignment: CDR1 LNHNV and CDR2 YYDKDF (reference sequence). DNA at about 0.2 ug, around 30,000 T cell genomes, went into sorted-subset replicate PCRs. Assay used: immunoSEQ multiplex PCR; TCRdb lists only in-frame clones, some missing. Of approximately 530,000 clones detected, 90% to 96% appear once; the ten largest clones hold about 0.064%. This rearrangement joins TRBV15 to TRBJ1-1; D is unclear. The origin of this receptor is a woman between 25 and 40 years old in good health. The sample comprised naive CD4+ T cells sorted from blood. Subset defined: CD45RA+ positively selected. Here the CDR3 DNA reads TGTGCCACCAGCAGAGGGCGATTCGAGAACACTGAAGCTTTCTTT. Its translation: CATSRGRFENTEAFF.